These 31 T cell receptor beta chains were all obtained from the same sample, sequenced in a study of response to subunit inactivated influenza vaccine. TCRdb ran MiXCR on the RT-PCR reads and lists one entry per CDR3 protein. Here the sample spans about 540,000 distinct CDR3 sequences, roughly 25% being singletons. These data were also filed under a second study, of T cells expressing NK-cell markers. Turning to that study: The authors made TCR beta cDNA libraries by 5'RACE template switching. This switching added a universal primer site and UMIs.

This specimen was CD4+ T cells sorted from PBMCs, taken 11 to 12 days after vaccination. The receptors stem from a man aged 50-59 years who received an inactivated influenza vaccine.

This clonotype was found a few times. The genes are TRBV12-3 or TRBV12-4 and TRBJ2-7, with D tentatively TRBD1 or TRBD2 (5 bases each). V lost 6 bases and J 3 bases, leaving 12 bases between the germline ends. This CDR3 has 13 amino acids. This CDR3 reads CASSGTLYYEQYF. CDR3 sequence (DNA): TGTGCCAGCAGCGGGACCTTATACTACGAGCAGTACTTC.

This clonotype was counted between two and nine times. An end of the junction differs from the germline gene, which may be a read error. V is TRBV5-4 and J is TRBJ2-1, with a weak D call TRBD2 (5 bases). Germline V gene sequence: CDR1 SGHNT, CDR2 YYREEE (reference sequence). The CDR3 loop spans 16 amino acids. CDR3 DNA sequence: TGTGCCAGCAGCTTGAGCCCAAGTAAGGCGGGCAATGAGCTGTTCTTC. This translates into CASSLSPSKAGNELFF.

Only a few counts were recorded for this clonotype. The chain uses TRBV7-9 and TRBJ2-5; 12 bases map to TRBD2. V dropped 6 bases and J dropped 5; count of bases not matched to a gene: 10. CDR1 and CDR2 from the germline V gene are SEHNR and FQNEAQ (reference sequence). This CDR3 has 16 residues. The DNA of the CDR3 is TGTGCCAGCAGATCCGGGACTAGCGGGCCGGGGGAGACCCAGTACTTC. This gives the protein CASRSGTSGPGETQYF.

This clonotype was detected a few times. The CDR3 DNA sequence: TGTGCCAGCAGCGTAGGGGTGGATTCACCCCTCCACTTT. Amino acids: CASSVGVDSPLHF. The rearrangement links TRBV9 to TRBJ1-6, with D unclear. Germline-derived CDR1 and CDR2 are SGDLS and YYNGEE. Trimming took 0 bases from V and 8 from J, leaving 6 bases between them. The CDR3 loop spans 13 amino acids.

This clonotype appeared a few times. The rearrangement joins TRBV12-3 or TRBV12-4 to TRBJ2-3, with D perhaps TRBD1 (6 bases). The CDR3 is made up of 15 amino acids. V was cut by 6 bases and J by 2 bases, with 15 bases left in between. CDR3: CASRQGLILTDTQYF. The CDR3 DNA sequence: TGTGCCAGCAGGCAGGGGCTGATACTCACAGATACGCAGTATTTT.

This sequence joins TRBV3-1 and TRBJ1-6; the match to TRBD1 covers 7 bases. Trimming removed 1 base from V and 13 bases from J; junction bases left unmatched: 10. Germline-derived CDR1 and CDR2 are LGHDT and YNNKEL (reference sequence). This CDR3 spans 15 amino acids. As DNA, the CDR3 is TGTGCCAGCAGCCAAGGCGACAGGGCCTATGGTCCCCTCCACTTT. It codes for CASSQGDRAYGPLHF.

The chain employs TRBV12-3 or TRBV12-4 and TRBJ2-5; D may be TRBD1 (6 bases). CDR3 size: 14 residues. The germline V and J ends were trimmed by 6 bases and 3 bases, with 14 bases remaining between them. Written as DNA, the CDR3 is TGTGCCAGCAGCCGCCACAGGGATAAAGAGACCCAGTACTTC. Translating it yields CASSRHRDKETQYF.

The chain links TRBV19 to TRBJ1-1, with 9 bases lining up with TRBD1. Germline CDR1 LNHDA, CDR2 SQIVND (reference sequence). V was clipped by 4 bases and J by 1 base; unmatched bases: 4. There are 15 residues in the CDR3. DNA for the CDR3: TGTGCCAGTAGTACCCGGGGACAGGGGAACACTGAAGCTTTCTTT. It encodes CASSTRGQGNTEAFF.

This clonotype was recorded a few times. This chain uses TRBV5-1 with TRBJ2-1; TRBD1 is a possible D gene (5 bases). The CDR3 is made up of 16 amino acids. The germline gives CDR1 SGHRS, CDR2 YFSETQ. V gave up 6 bases and J gave up 4 bases, with 20 bases separating them. This CDR3 is CASTAPNRGRYNEQFF. CDR3 nucleotides: TGCGCCAGCACGGCCCCTAATAGGGGTCGATACAATGAGCAGTTCTTC.

This clonotype was seen a handful of times. The chain employs TRBV29-1 and TRBJ1-4; D not resolved. V was pared by 4 bases and J by 3 bases, with 6 bases between. Germline values: CDR1 SQVTM, CDR2 ANQGSEA. This CDR3 is 12 amino acids long. The CDR3 DNA follows: TGCAGCGTTGGTGTGGCTAATGAAAAACTGTTTTTT. It yields the protein CSVGVANEKLFF.

Many counts were recorded for this clonotype. The chain combines TRBV7-9 with TRBJ2-1, with TRBD2 matching 11 bases. V lost 6 bases and J lost 4; bases outside the gene matches: 5. The germline V gene encodes CDR1 SEHNR and CDR2 FQNEAQ (reference sequence). The CDR3 has 15 amino acids. CDR3 in DNA: TGTGCCAGCAGTTTAACTAGCGGGGGTTACAATGAGCAGTTCTTC. Residues: CASSLTSGGYNEQFF.

This clonotype was observed once. The gene calls are TRBV4-1 and TRBJ1-1; weak D call: TRBD1 (6 bases). Trimming pared 3 bases from V and 1 base from J, leaving 15 bases between. This CDR3 region has 16 residues. Per germline, CDR1 MGHRA and CDR2 YSYEKL. The DNA of the CDR3 is TGCGCCAGCAGCCATCAAGGGGGGCTCGGGAACACTGAAGCTTTCTTT. Translating gives CASSHQGGLGNTEAFF.

This clonotype showed up just a few times. The gene calls are TRBV20-1 and TRBJ2-5, with D tentatively TRBD1 (6 bases). The germline V and J ends were trimmed by 3 bases and 4 bases, with 21 bases remaining between them. CDR3 length: 16 residues. In germline, CDR1 is DFQATT, CDR2 SNEGSKA (reference sequence). The CDR3, as DNA: TGCAGTGCTAGGGCGGGTGGGGGCATCGGCCCAGAGACCCAGTACTTC. As protein: CSARAGGGIGPETQYF.

This clonotype appeared a few times. J is TRBJ1-1 and V is TRBV6-2 or TRBV6-3, with 7 bases matching TRBD1. In germline, CDR1 is MNHEY, CDR2 SVGEGT. The J segment lost 4 bases and the V segment lost 4 bases, leaving 6 bases of the junction unmatched. The CDR3 runs 14 residues. CDR3 protein: CASSSNRGVTEAFF. The CDR3 bases are TGTGCCAGCAGTTCAAACAGGGGAGTCACTGAAGCTTTCTTT.

The genes are TRBV5-1 and TRBJ1-2; 9 bases agree with TRBD1. The junction had 7 bases not matched to a gene; V was cut back by 4 bases and J by 6 bases. Looked up from germline, CDR1 is SGHRS and CDR2 is YFSETQ. The length of the CDR3 is 14 residues. The CDR3 coding sequence is TGCGCCAGCAGCCCCACGGGACAGGGCAATGGCTACACCTTC. Translating gives CASSPTGQGNGYTF. Drawing the rest from reference TRBV5-1 and TRBJ1-2, the complete variable domain is KAGVTQTPRYLIKTRGQQVTLSCSPISGHRSVSWYQQTPGQGLQFLFEYFSETQRNKGNFPGRFSGRQFSNSRSEMNVSTLELGDSALYLCASSPTGQGNGYTFGSGTRLTVV.

The CDR3, as DNA: TGTGCCAGCAGCCCAGCCCCGGGCAGGGGGCGCGCTGAGCAGTTCTTC. It yields the protein CASSPAPGRGRAEQFF. This chain links TRBV7-2 with TRBJ2-1; 8 nucleotides match TRBD1. After removal of 5 bases from V and 9 bases from J, the junction contained 15 bases not matched to a gene. The CDR3 is 16 residues long. Germline CDR1 reads SGHTA; CDR2 reads FQGNSA.

V gene TRBV29-1 combines with J gene TRBJ2-7, with no clear D. This CDR3 spans 11 amino acids. The V gene lost 1 base and the J gene lost 3 bases, with 4 bases spanning the gap. CDR1 SQVTM and CDR2 ANQGSEA come from the germline V gene. CDR3 region: CSVEGVYEQYF. CDR3 bases: TGCAGCGTTGAAGGGGTCTACGAGCAGTACTTC.

This rearrangement joins TRBV30 to TRBJ1-1, with D possibly being TRBD1 (6 bases). The CDR3 consists of 15 residues. In germline, CDR1 is GTSNPN, CDR2 SVGIG (reference sequence). CDR3 region: CAVEGRGGRNTEAFF. In nucleotides, the CDR3 is TGTGCTGTAGAGGGCAGGGGAGGTCGGAACACTGAAGCTTTCTTT.

The genes are TRBV20-1 and TRBJ2-2; 9 nucleotides match TRBD1. CDR1 and CDR2 from the germline V gene are DFQATT and SNEGSKA (reference sequence). The CDR3 is made up of 17 amino acids. Trimming at V came to 0 bases and at J to 3 bases, leaving 8 bases not matched to a gene. DNA of the CDR3: TGCAGTGCTAGAGATCCCGGGACAGGGTTTTACACCGGGGAGCTGTTTTTT. The encoded protein is CSARDPGTGFYTGELFF.

This clonotype was observed a few times. This chain joins TRBV6-2 or TRBV6-3 and TRBJ2-1, with 10 nucleotides matching TRBD2. CDR3 length: 15 residues. Germline V lookup: CDR1 MNHEY, CDR2 SVGEGT. Germline trimming cut 1 base from V and 7 bases from J; bases unmatched to any gene: 4. CDR3 in DNA: TGTGCCAGCAGTTACTTAGCGGGGGGAAGGAATGAGCAGTTCTTC. Protein sequence: CASSYLAGGRNEQFF.

This clonotype was detected many times. V gene TRBV7-8 combines with J gene TRBJ2-3; D unresolved. Trimming took 1 base from V and 5 from J, leaving 10 bases between them. The CDR3 runs to 14 residues. CDR1 SGHVS and CDR2 FQNEAQ come from the germline V gene. CDR3 nucleotide sequence: TGTGCCAGCAGCTTAGATCCCATGATAGATACGCAGTATTTT. It codes for CASSLDPMIDTQYF.

This clonotype appeared a few times. The J gene is TRBJ2-2, the V gene TRBV5-1, with 8 positions matching TRBD2. Trimming removed 2 bases from V and 7 bases from J; junction bases left unmatched: 7. The CDR3 extends over 15 amino acids. Germline V CDR1 and CDR2: SGHRS, YFSETQ. CDR3: CASSFGSGNSGELFF. The CDR3, as DNA: TGCGCCAGCAGCTTCGGTAGCGGGAATAGCGGGGAGCTGTTTTTT.

This chain uses TRBV4-3 with TRBJ1-2; D ambiguous. Looked up from germline, CDR1 is LGHNA and CDR2 is YSLEER. Trimming stripped 1 base from V and 9 bases from J, with 12 bases between. This CDR3 has 13 residues. The CDR3 coding sequence is TGCGCCAGCAGCCAAGTTGGTTGGGGTAGCTACACCTTC. Translated: CASSQVGWGSYTF.

In its sample, this clonotype was seen many times. V usage is TRBV29-1 and J usage is TRBJ2-7; TRBD2 might be the D (6 bases). The CDR3 runs 14 residues. The V and J ends lost 7 bases and 1 base respectively, with 17 bases between them. The germline V gene encodes CDR1 SQVTM and CDR2 ANQGSEA. The CDR3 is CSAARGGESYEQYF. DNA of the CDR3: TGCAGCGCCGCTCGGGGCGGGGAATCCTACGAGCAGTACTTC.

In this sample, this clonotype turned up a few times. The J gene is TRBJ2-7, the V gene TRBV5-1; D is uncertain. Trimming cost V 3 bases and J 3 bases, with 13 bases left between them. Germline V lookup: CDR1 SGHRS, CDR2 YFSETQ. The CDR3 sequence is 14 residues long. This chain's CDR3 is CASSSSGERYEQYF. CDR3 nucleotide sequence: TGCGCCAGCAGCTCCTCGGGTGAGCGCTACGAGCAGTACTTC.

This chain links TRBV10-3 with TRBJ2-7; D is possibly TRBD1 (5 bases). The CDR3 is made up of 16 amino acids. The germline V gene has CDR1 ENHRY and CDR2 SYGVKD. With 4 bases removed from V and 1 base from J, the gap between germline ends came to 17 bases. The CDR3 here is CAISGNAGQGSYEQYF. For the CDR3, the DNA is TGTGCCATCAGTGGAAACGCTGGACAAGGTTCCTACGAGCAGTACTTC.

This clonotype was counted a single time. The chain combines TRBV12-3 or TRBV12-4 with TRBJ1-6; a possible D gene is TRBD1 (5 bases). This CDR3 has 13 amino acids. The germline V and J ends were trimmed by 7 bases and 8 bases, with 12 bases remaining between them. CDR3 sequence reads: CASTWGVDSPLHF. The CDR3 DNA follows: TGTGCCAGCACCTGGGGGGTGGATTCACCCCTCCACTTT.

The CDR3 nucleotides read TGTGCCAGCAGTTTACCCGTAACGGAGACCCAGTACTTC. Translated, it gives CASSLPVTETQYF. This rearrangement joins TRBV28 to TRBJ2-5; D not resolved. V was clipped by 2 bases and J by 5 bases, with 9 bases between them. The CDR3 totals 13 residues. The germline CDR1 and CDR2 sequences are MDHEN and SYDVKM.

This clonotype has just a few counts. The chain uses TRBV6-2 or TRBV6-3 and TRBJ2-7; TRBD2 matches 10 bases. Germline CDR1 MNHEY, CDR2 SVGEGT. V dropped 2 bases and J dropped 6; count of bases not matched to a gene: 7. There are 15 residues in the CDR3. Here the CDR3 DNA reads TGTGCCAGCAGTTACGGAGCGGGAGGGTACGTCGAGCAGTACTTC. Translating gives CASSYGAGGYVEQYF.

This clonotype was observed a few times. J is TRBJ2-3 and V is TRBV5-1; 8 bases fit TRBD2. The length of the CDR3 is 15 residues. Germline V gives CDR1 SGHRS, CDR2 YFSETQ. The ends lost 0 bases at V and 3 bases at J; junction bases unmatched: 3. CDR3 in amino acids: CASSLDRGGTDTQYF. CDR3 DNA: TGCGCCAGCAGCTTGGACCGGGGGGGTACAGATACGCAGTATTTT.

The chain recombines TRBV23-1 with TRBJ1-5; 12 positions agree with TRBD1. TRBV23-1 is known as an ORF, though its function is uncertain. The CDR3 runs to 19 residues. J gave up 0 bases and V 8 bases, and 14 bases lay outside the gene matches. This CDR3 is CASEDRGTGGVISNQPQHF. CDR3 in DNA: TGCGCCAGCGAAGACAGAGGGACAGGGGGCGTTATTAGCAATCAGCCCCAGCATTTT.